This T cell receptor beta chain is drawn from a study of cytomegalovirus exposure and HLA in healthy donors. Study findings and constraints: TCR beta V segments were, for the most part, productive about 87% or about 30% of the time in an earlier analysis. A later analysis reportedly identified an Asian-associated ancestry cluster as carrying fewer N-insertions than the 666-donor mean.

It was with 60 Vbeta and 13 Jbeta primers that the PCR ran. Sequencing used immunoSEQ multiplex PCR; TCRdb keeps in-frame clones, though not all of them. This sample carries about 170,000 clones, approximately 81% of them seen once, and the ten largest clones take about 2.4%. Germline V gives CDR1 SGHTA, CDR2 FQGNSA. The CDR3 loop spans 15 amino acids. Losses at the gene ends were 6 bases for V and 3 bases for J; bases not matched to a gene: 6. Comments on this clone: Antigen specificity is unknown.

The material sequenced was PBMCs. The origin of this receptor is a male donor in good health and CMV-seronegative. The rearrangement uses TRBV7-2 and TRBJ2-3; 10 bases align to TRBD2. The CDR3 nucleotides are TGTGCCAGCAGACAAAGCGGGGGGGGAACAGATACGCAGTATTTT. Translating gives CASRQSGGGTDTQYF.